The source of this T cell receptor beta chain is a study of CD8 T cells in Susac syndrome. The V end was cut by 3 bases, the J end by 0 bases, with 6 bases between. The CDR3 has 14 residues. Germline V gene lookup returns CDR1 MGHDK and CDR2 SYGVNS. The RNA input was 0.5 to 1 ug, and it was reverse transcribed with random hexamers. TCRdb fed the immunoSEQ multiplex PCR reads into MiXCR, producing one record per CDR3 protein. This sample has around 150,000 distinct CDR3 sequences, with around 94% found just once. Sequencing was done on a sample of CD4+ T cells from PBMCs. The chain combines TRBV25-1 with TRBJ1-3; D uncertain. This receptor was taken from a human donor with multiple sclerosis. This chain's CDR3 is CASSDSLSGNTIYF. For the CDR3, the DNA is TGTGCCAGCAGTGACAGCCTCTCTGGAAACACCATATATTTT.